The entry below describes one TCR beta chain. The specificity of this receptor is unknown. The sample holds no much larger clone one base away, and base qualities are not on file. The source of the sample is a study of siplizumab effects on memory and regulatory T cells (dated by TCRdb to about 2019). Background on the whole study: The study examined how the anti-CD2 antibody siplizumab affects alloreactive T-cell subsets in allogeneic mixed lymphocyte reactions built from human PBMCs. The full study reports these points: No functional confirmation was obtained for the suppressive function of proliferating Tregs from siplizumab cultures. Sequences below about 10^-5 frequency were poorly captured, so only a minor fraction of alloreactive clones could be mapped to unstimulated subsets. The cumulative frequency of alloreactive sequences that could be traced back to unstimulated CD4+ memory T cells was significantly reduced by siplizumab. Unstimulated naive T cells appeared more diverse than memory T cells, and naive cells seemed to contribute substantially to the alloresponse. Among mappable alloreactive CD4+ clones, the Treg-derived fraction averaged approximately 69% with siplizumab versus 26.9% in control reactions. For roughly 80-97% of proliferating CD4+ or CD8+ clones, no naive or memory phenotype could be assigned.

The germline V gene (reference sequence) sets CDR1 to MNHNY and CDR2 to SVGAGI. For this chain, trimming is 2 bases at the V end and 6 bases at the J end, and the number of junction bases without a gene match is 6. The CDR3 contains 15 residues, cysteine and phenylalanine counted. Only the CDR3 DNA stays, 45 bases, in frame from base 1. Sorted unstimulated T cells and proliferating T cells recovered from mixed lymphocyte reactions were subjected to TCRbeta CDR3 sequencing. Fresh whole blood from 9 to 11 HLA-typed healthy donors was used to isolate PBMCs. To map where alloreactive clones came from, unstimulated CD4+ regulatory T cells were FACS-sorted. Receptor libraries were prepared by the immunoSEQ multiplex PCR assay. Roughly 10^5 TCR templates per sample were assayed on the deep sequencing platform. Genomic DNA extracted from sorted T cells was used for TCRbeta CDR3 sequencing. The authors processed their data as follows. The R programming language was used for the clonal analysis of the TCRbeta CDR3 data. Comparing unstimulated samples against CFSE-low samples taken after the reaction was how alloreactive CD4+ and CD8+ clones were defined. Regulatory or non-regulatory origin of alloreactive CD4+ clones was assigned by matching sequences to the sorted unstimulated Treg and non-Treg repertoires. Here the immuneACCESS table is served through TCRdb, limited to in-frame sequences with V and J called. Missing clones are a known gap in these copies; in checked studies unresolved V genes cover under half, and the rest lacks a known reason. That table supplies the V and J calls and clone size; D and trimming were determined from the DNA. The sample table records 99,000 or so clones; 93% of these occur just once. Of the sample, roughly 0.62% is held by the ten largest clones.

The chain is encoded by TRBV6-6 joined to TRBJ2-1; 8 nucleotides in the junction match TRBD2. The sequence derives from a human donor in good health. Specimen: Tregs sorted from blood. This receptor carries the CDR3 CASSYAAGGGNEQFF. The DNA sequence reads TGTGCCAGCAGTTACGCGGCGGGAGGAGGCAATGAGCAGTTCTTC.